This TCR beta chain derives from a study of shared clonotypes between healthy human individuals. Across the study: Every donor yielded three CD4 naive, three CD4 memory, two CD8 naive and one CD8 memory plate.

V lost 4 bases and J 0 bases, leaving 17 bases between the germline ends. The CDR3 covers 16 residues. CDR1 and CDR2 from the germline V gene are SGHRS and YFSETQ. Original analysis: Owing to the provision of junction-only sequences devoid of quality scores by immunoSEQ, filtering differed. The protocol was immunoSEQ multiplex PCR, while the TCRdb copy is restricted to in-frame clones and leaves out a portion. The V and J calls and the clone size are those of that table, but D and trimming were determined from the DNA. The sample has over a million clones; 95% to 99% are singletons. In the case of this clone: Its antigen remains unidentified.

The study's findings and limits: All-four-donor shared clonotypes had higher generation probabilities than non-shared clonotypes did.

This sequence was found in a young man in good health. The chain links TRBV5-1 to TRBJ2-7; D perhaps matches TRBD2 (6 bases). Sequenced sample: naive CD4+ T cells sorted from blood. The subset denotes: CD45RA+ positively selected. The CDR3 reads CASSGPGLLSSYEQYF. In DNA, the CDR3 is TGCGCCAGCAGCGGGCCGGGACTCCTATCCTCCTACGAGCAGTACTTC.